The T cell receptor (beta chain) under discussion was sequenced for a study of blood T cell repertoires in COVID-19. CDR1 SQVTM and CDR2 ANQGSEA come from the germline V gene. The CDR3 loop spans 16 amino acids. V lost 5 bases and J 8 bases, leaving 24 bases between the germline ends. Libraries were prepared by immunoSEQ multiplex PCR; TCRdb keeps only in-frame clonotypes and omits some of them. The table shows roughly 190,000 clones, with approximately 84% occurring only once. This TCR derives from a woman in her 70s with active or convalescent COVID-19. The V and J genes are TRBV29-1 and TRBJ2-2; maybe TRBD2 (5 bases). The sequenced sample consisted of peripheral blood. The DNA for the CDR3 is TGCAGCGTTCAGGACTCCTTTGGCCCCGTGGAAGGGGAGCTGTTTTTT. Its translation is CSVQDSFGPVEGELFF.